The clone carrying this T cell receptor (beta chain) appeared a single time. Its specificity is unknown. The data derive from a study of cytomegalovirus exposure and HLA in healthy donors. PCR employed 60 Vbeta and 13 Jbeta primers. The repertoire was sequenced with immunoSEQ multiplex PCR; TCRdb's copy has only in-frame clones and lacks some. The sample has about 180,000 clones; around four fifths are singletons. Whole-study findings and limits: Sequencing likely caused a cluster of highly shared sequence variants. 87-base-pair reads could not separate some V segments, including TRBV6-2 and TRBV6-3.

The germline CDR1 and CDR2 sequences are SGHTA and FQGNSA. CDR3 length: 13 residues. The V end lost 6 bases, the J end lost 4 bases, and 13 bases lay between the germline ends. The receptor was derived from a man younger than 45 in good health and CMV-seronegative. The chain joins TRBV7-2 to TRBJ2-7; possibly TRBD2 for D (5 bases). Sequences were obtained from PBMCs. The CDR3 region has the DNA TGTGCCAGCAGATCTGCTGGCGGGTACGAGCAGTACTTC. Translation gives CASRSAGGYEQYF.